The sequence of this T cell receptor (beta chain) was determined in a study of CD8 T cells in Susac syndrome. Study in general: There were Susac syndrome patients who were therapy-naive at blood draw, others on corticosteroids, and others on intravenous immunoglobulin alone.

Reverse transcription of 0.5 to 1 ug RNA was performed with random hexamers. TCR beta CDR3 was amplified by immunoSEQ multiplex PCR. This amplification extended across 54 Vbeta and 13 Jbeta segments. MiXCR, run by TCRdb on the immunoSEQ multiplex PCR reads, gives a single entry per CDR3 protein. Among about 130,000 distinct CDR3 sequences listed, 90% to 95% were seen once. Germline loops: CDR1 LGHNA, CDR2 YSLEER. The CDR3 has 21 residues. V lost 0 bases to trimming and J lost 0 bases; unmatched junction nucleotides: 15. The chain is built from TRBV4-3 and TRBJ2-1; TRBD2 agrees at 9 bases. The TCR was taken from a human donor with Susac syndrome. The sample comprised CD8+ T cells from PBMCs. The chain's CDR3 is CASSQDGYASGVYGSYNEQFF. The CDR3 DNA reads TGCGCCAGCAGCCAAGATGGATACGCTAGCGGGGTCTACGGCTCCTACAATGAGCAGTTCTTC.